The sequence of this T cell receptor beta chain was determined in a study of T cell responses to AZD1222 COVID-19 vaccine. General study findings and limits: Females made up more of the donors, who were largely white British, and clonal diversity may have come out too low.

Researchers grouped second doses given at about 4 or about 12 weeks into one pool. Sequenced by immunoSEQ multiplex PCR; TCRdb stores in-frame clones only, minus some. The data contain about 170,000 clones, roughly 89% of them singletons. V lost 4 bases and J lost 0, with 10 bases in between. CDR3 length: 15 amino acids. From germline, CDR1 is KGHSH and CDR2 LQKENI. Details on this clone: Its target is not known.

This TCR was sampled from an adult who received the AZD1222 COVID-19 vaccine. V and J are TRBV18 and TRBJ1-5; TRBD1 might be the D (6 bases). The sequenced sample was peripheral blood, obtained 28 days after the second AZD1222 dose. The CDR3 here is CASSLGQYSNQPQHF. As DNA, the CDR3 is TGTGCCAGCTCACTCGGACAGTATAGCAATCAGCCCCAGCATTTT. The whole variable domain, filled in from reference TRBV18 and TRBJ1-5, reads NAGVMQNPRHLVRRRGQEARLRCSPMKGHSHVYWYRQLPEEGLKFMVYLQKENIIDESGMPKERFSAEFPKEGPSILRIQQVVRGDSAAYFCASSLGQYSNQPQHFGDGTRLSIL.